This T cell receptor (beta chain) came from a study of blood T cell repertoires in COVID-19. Study as a whole: Sources were T cells, B-cell-depleted T cells, or PBMCs; the material itself was cDNA or gDNA.

CDR3 length: 15 residues. CDR1 is SGHTA and CDR2 is FQGTGA in the germline V gene. V was clipped by 4 bases and J by 0 bases, with 12 bases between them. Using immunoSEQ multiplex PCR, the repertoire was profiled, and TCRdb retains in-frame clones only, with some absent. The sample lists about 160,000 clones, about 85% occurring once. The source material was peripheral blood. This TCR was sampled from a man between 35 and 55 years old with acute or convalescent COVID-19. The V call is TRBV7-3, the J call TRBJ2-5; D perhaps matches TRBD2 (6 bases). CDR3 protein: CASSSRDSDQETQYF. The DNA for the CDR3 is TGTGCCAGCAGCTCAAGGGACTCAGACCAAGAGACCCAGTACTTC.